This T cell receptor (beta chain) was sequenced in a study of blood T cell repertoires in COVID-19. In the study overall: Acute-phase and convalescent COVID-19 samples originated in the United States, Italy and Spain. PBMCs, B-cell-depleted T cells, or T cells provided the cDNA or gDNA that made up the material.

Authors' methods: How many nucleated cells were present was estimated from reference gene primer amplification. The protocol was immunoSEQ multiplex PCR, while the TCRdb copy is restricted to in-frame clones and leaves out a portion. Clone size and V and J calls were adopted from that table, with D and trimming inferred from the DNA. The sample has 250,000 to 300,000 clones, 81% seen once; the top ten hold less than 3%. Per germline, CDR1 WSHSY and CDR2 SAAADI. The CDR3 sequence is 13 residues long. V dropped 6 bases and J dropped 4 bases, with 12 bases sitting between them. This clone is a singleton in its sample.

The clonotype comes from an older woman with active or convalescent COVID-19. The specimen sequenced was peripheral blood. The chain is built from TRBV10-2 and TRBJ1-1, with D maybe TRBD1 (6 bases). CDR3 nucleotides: TGCGCCAGCAGCTTAACAGGGACCACTGAAGCTTTCTTT. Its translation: CASSLTGTTEAFF.